This TCR beta chain was obtained from a study of tumor-infiltrating lymphocytes in oesophageal squamous cell carcinoma. Worth noting for this clonotype: A much larger clone sits a single nucleotide away, making a read error possible.

A single record per CDR3 protein comes from TCRdb applying MiXCR to the PCR reads. The table shows about 23,000 distinct CDR3 sequences, with 35% to 45% occurring only once. V was clipped by 1 base and J by 11 bases, with 17 bases between them. This CDR3 contains 14 residues. Germline V lookup: CDR1 SGHVT, CDR2 SQSDAQ. The receptor comes from a male donor with esophageal squamous cell carcinoma. The chain carries TRBV7-4 and TRBJ2-5; D is perhaps TRBD2 (6 bases). Sequencing was done on a sample of esophageal tumor tissue. The CDR3 nucleotides are TGTGCCAGCAGCTTAGGGGGGACTTCCAATGAGCAGTACTTC. It codes for CASSLGGTSNEQYF.